One sample yielded the 28 T cell receptor beta chains listed below, sequenced in a study of CD8 T cells in ankylosing spondylitis. No antigen is known for these receptors. Broader study findings: What seemed typical of ankylosing spondylitis blood was a TCR beta motif built from 8 or 9 highly homologous variants.

TCRdb independently ran MiXCR on the 5' RACE reads; one entry per CDR3 protein. The sample has hundreds of thousands of distinct CDR3 sequences, approximately 12% seen once. The specimen was blood, either unsorted or a sorted T cell fraction (not recorded which). The source of these receptors is a male donor with ankylosing spondylitis.

The chain uses TRBV30 and TRBJ2-7, with a weak D call TRBD1 (5 bases). Trimming stripped 5 bases from V and 4 bases from J, with 18 bases between. Germline CDR1 GTSNPN, CDR2 SVGIG (reference sequence). This CDR3 is 14 amino acids long. For the CDR3, the DNA is TGTGCCTGGCTACCCTCCAGGGTGGAGTACGAGCAGTACTTC. It codes for CAWLPSRVEYEQYF.

This CDR3 reads CASTQNRAGANVLTF. DNA of the CDR3: TGTGCCAGCACTCAGAACAGGGCTGGGGCCAACGTCCTGACTTTC. The chain combines TRBV6-1 with TRBJ2-6; maybe TRBD1 (6 bases). Per the germline V gene, CDR1 is MNHNS and CDR2 is SASEGT. V was clipped by 7 bases and J by 2 bases, with 12 bases between them. This CDR3 comprises 15 residues.

The J gene is TRBJ2-7, the V gene TRBV4-1, with unresolved D. Trimming left V 4 bases short and J 3 bases short, with 19 bases between. Germline CDR1 MGHRA, CDR2 YSYEKL. The length of the CDR3 is 16 residues. CDR3 sequence (DNA): TGCGCCAGCAGCCGCCAAACATCGCCCGGGTTCTACGAGCAGTACTTC. Translated: CASSRQTSPGFYEQYF.

V usage is TRBV20-1 and J usage is TRBJ2-3, with D perhaps being TRBD1 or TRBD2 (6 bases each). Germline assignment: CDR1 DFQATT and CDR2 SNEGSKA (reference sequence). V lost 0 bases and J 1 base, leaving 11 bases between the germline ends. There are 15 residues in the CDR3. This CDR3 reads CSAREVGGGTDTQYF. DNA for the CDR3: TGCAGTGCTAGAGAGGTCGGGGGCGGCACAGATACGCAGTATTTT.

This clonotype was seen only a few times. The chain recombines TRBV7-2 with TRBJ2-1; TRBD1 might be the D (5 bases). Germline CDR1 and CDR2: SGHTA and FQGNSA. The CDR3 sequence is 11 residues long. Trimming took 4 bases from V and 16 from J, leaving 14 bases between them. CDR3 in amino acids: CASSYGRAPFF. The CDR3, as DNA: TGTGCCAGCAGCTACGGCAGGGCCCCATTCTTC.

This clonotype appeared many times. The rearrangement uses TRBV7-2 and TRBJ2-7; D gene unclear. The V end was cut by 6 bases, the J end by 2 bases, with 11 bases between. The germline V gene encodes CDR1 SGHTA and CDR2 FQGNSA. The length of the CDR3 is 13 residues. The CDR3 protein is CASSFSRAYEQYF. As DNA, the CDR3 is TGTGCCAGCAGTTTCAGCAGAGCCTACGAGCAGTACTTC. Supplemented by reference TRBV7-2 and TRBJ2-7, the full variable domain reads GAGVSQSPSNKVTEKGKDVELRCDPISGHTALYWYRQSLGQGLEFLIYFQGNSAPDKSGLPSDRFSAERTGGSVSTLTIQRTQQEDSAVYLCASSFSRAYEQYFGPGTRLTVT.

This clonotype occurred many times. The V gene is TRBV29-1, the J gene TRBJ2-7; a possible D gene is TRBD2 (6 bases). Germline values: CDR1 SQVTM, CDR2 ANQGSEA. The V gene lost 3 bases and the J gene lost 5 bases, with 14 bases spanning the gap. The CDR3 spans 13 residues. The CDR3 DNA reads as TGCAGCGTTGAGCGGGATACGTCCGACGAGCAGTACTTC. It encodes CSVERDTSDEQYF.

This clonotype was detected only a few times. This rearrangement joins TRBV12-3 or TRBV12-4 to TRBJ1-5; 7 bases align to TRBD1. Losses at the gene ends were 3 bases for V and 7 bases for J; bases not matched to a gene: 9. The CDR3 runs to 15 residues. In DNA form, the CDR3 reads TGTGCCAGCAGTTTGGGCAGGGGGAATGGCCAGCCCCAGCATTTT. It encodes CASSLGRGNGQPQHF.

This chain joins TRBV28 and TRBJ2-1; TRBD2 matches 8 bases. CDR3 length: 13 amino acids. V lost 7 bases, J lost 7 bases, and 6 bases stayed unmatched. The V gene's germline CDR1 is MDHEN and CDR2 SYDVKM. The CDR3 sequence: CASNGGASNEQFF. In nucleotides, the CDR3 is TGTGCCAGCAACGGGGGGGCCTCTAATGAGCAGTTCTTC.

This clonotype was counted only a few times. V is TRBV20-1 and J is TRBJ1-5, with D tentatively TRBD1 (5 bases). Looked up from germline, CDR1 is DFQATT and CDR2 is SNEGSKA (reference sequence). The CDR3 runs to 14 residues. Trimming took off 3 bases at V and 5 bases at J, with 14 bases between the two ends. The CDR3 spells CSASPGLLYQPQHF. CDR3 nucleotide sequence: TGCAGTGCTAGTCCGGGACTCCTGTATCAGCCCCAGCATTTT.

CDR3 sequence reads: CSARDPRIGRGTEAFF. The CDR3 nucleotides are TGCAGTGCTAGAGATCCCAGGATAGGGAGAGGCACTGAAGCTTTCTTT. The rearrangement links TRBV20-1 to TRBJ1-1; D uncertain. Germline CDR1 reads DFQATT; CDR2 reads SNEGSKA (reference sequence). The CDR3 covers 16 residues. V was trimmed by 0 bases and J by 4 bases, leaving 18 bases between them.

The sample holds many counts of this clonotype. The chain couples TRBV12-3 or TRBV12-4 to TRBJ2-1; D possibly corresponds to TRBD2 (6 bases). The CDR3 runs 14 residues. The V and J ends lost 3 bases and 9 bases respectively, with 15 bases between them. This CDR3 is CASSFLRGSGEQFF. The CDR3 DNA sequence: TGTGCCAGCAGTTTTCTGCGGGGAAGCGGTGAGCAGTTCTTC.

This clonotype was seen only a few times. The chain is built from TRBV24-1 and TRBJ2-3, with 10 bases aligning to TRBD1. J gave up 0 bases and V 2 bases, and 1 base lay outside the gene matches. Germline V gives CDR1 KGHDR, CDR2 SFDVKD. The CDR3 runs 16 residues. Here the CDR3 reads CATSDSGQGSTDTQYF. CDR3 DNA: TGTGCCACCAGTGATTCGGGACAGGGGAGCACAGATACGCAGTATTTT.

About this clonotype itself: Mismatch with germline at one junction end may stem from a read error. The rearrangement links TRBV10-3 to TRBJ2-7, with TRBD1 identical over 10 bases. Germline V gives CDR1 ENHRY, CDR2 SYGVKD. This CDR3 contains 13 residues. Written as DNA, the CDR3 is TGTGCCATCAGTTATGGACAGGGGGGCGAGCAGTGCTTC. Translation: CAISYGQGGEQCF.

The V call is TRBV6-5, the J call TRBJ1-1; D ambiguous. The germline V and J ends were trimmed by 0 bases and 2 bases, with 19 bases remaining between them. Germline-derived CDR1 and CDR2 are MNHEY and SVGAGI. CDR3 length: 18 residues. CDR3 in amino acids: CASSYSGVPSLINTEAFF. As DNA, the CDR3 is TGTGCCAGCAGTTACTCCGGGGTTCCCAGCCTAATAAACACTGAAGCTTTCTTT.

The V call is TRBV20-1, the J call TRBJ2-1; D uncertain. CDR1 DFQATT and CDR2 SNEGSKA come from the germline V gene (reference sequence). V lost 1 base and J 1 base, leaving 14 bases between the germline ends. The CDR3 is 16 amino acids. This CDR3 is CSARVRSSWSYNEQFF. The CDR3 DNA reads TGCAGTGCTAGAGTTCGTAGCAGTTGGTCCTACAATGAGCAGTTCTTC.

At least ten counts were recorded for this clonotype. The V call is TRBV7-2, the J call TRBJ2-1; the D gene is possibly TRBD1 (6 bases). CDR1 is SGHTA, CDR2 FQGNSA, per germline. This CDR3 is built from 15 residues. The germline V and J ends were trimmed by 2 bases and 4 bases, with 12 bases remaining between them. CDR3 in amino acids: CASSLQGRGYNEQFF. CDR3 nucleotide sequence: TGTGCCAGCAGCTTACAGGGGCGAGGGTACAATGAGCAGTTCTTC.

This clonotype was seen a few times. The chain joins TRBV5-1 to TRBJ2-7; TRBD1 might be the D (6 bases). CDR3 length: 14 residues. Looked up from germline, CDR1 is SGHRS and CDR2 is YFSETQ. V gave up 2 bases and J gave up 3 bases, with 12 bases separating them. The CDR3 DNA follows: TGCGCCAGCAGCTTTACAGGGACCCACTACGAGCAGTACTTC. Protein product: CASSFTGTHYEQYF.

The V gene is TRBV6-2 or TRBV6-3, the J gene TRBJ1-2; D is possibly TRBD1 (5 bases). Deletions cut 6 bases from V and 8 bases from J, with 16 bases between. Germline loops: CDR1 MNHEY, CDR2 SVGEGT. The CDR3 runs 13 residues. The chain's CDR3 is CASRARVVYGYTF. CDR3 coding DNA: TGTGCCAGCAGAGCCAGGGTCGTATACGGCTACACCTTC.

This clonotype has at least ten counts. This sequence joins TRBV29-1 and TRBJ1-1, with a possible D match to TRBD1 (5 bases). The CDR3 runs to 13 residues. Between the trimmed V and J ends, which lost 3 bases and 5 bases, there was a span of 13 bases. The germline CDR1 and CDR2 sequences are SQVTM and ANQGSEA. The chain's CDR3 is CSVDGGRGTEAFF. In DNA, the CDR3 is TGCAGCGTTGATGGGGGTAGAGGGACTGAAGCTTTCTTT. The full variable domain, completed using reference TRBV29-1 and TRBJ1-1, is SAVISQKPSRDICQRGTSLTIQCQVDSQVTMMFWYRQQPGQSLTLIATANQGSEATYESGFVIDKFPISRPNLTFSTLTVSNMSPEDSSIYLCSVDGGRGTEAFFGQGTRLTVV.

This clonotype was detected only a few times. This rearrangement joins TRBV20-1 to TRBJ1-5; D not resolved. Germline loops: CDR1 DFQATT, CDR2 SNEGSKA (reference sequence). Deletions cut 6 bases from V and 0 bases from J, with 12 bases between. The CDR3 is 14 residues long. CDR3 residues: CSAQSGYSNQPQHF. The CDR3 DNA follows: TGCAGTGCACAGAGTGGGTATAGCAATCAGCCCCAGCATTTT.

This clonotype was counted a few times. The rearrangement uses TRBV7-2 and TRBJ2-5, with 8 bases that match TRBD2. The trim removed 6 bases at V and 4 bases at J, leaving 7 bases unmatched. Germline V gene lookup returns CDR1 SGHTA and CDR2 FQGNSA. This CDR3 is 14 amino acids long. Written as DNA, the CDR3 is TGTGCCAGCAGGTCCACTAGCGGAGGAGAGACCCAGTACTTC. This sequence encodes CASRSTSGGETQYF.

V and J are TRBV20-1 and TRBJ2-1; 13 bases are shared with TRBD2. Germline assignment: CDR1 DFQATT and CDR2 SNEGSKA (reference sequence). V lost 6 bases to trimming and J lost 0 bases; unmatched junction nucleotides: 8. The CDR3 consists of 17 residues. CDR3 sequence reads: CSAPGLAGDLSYNEQFF. The CDR3 nucleotides read TGCAGTGCCCCCGGACTAGCGGGAGACCTCTCCTACAATGAGCAGTTCTTC.

This clonotype was seen a handful of times. This chain links TRBV6-2 or TRBV6-3 with TRBJ2-7; D is ambiguous. V shed 2 bases and J shed 3 bases, with 11 bases lying between them. CDR1 is MNHEY, CDR2 SVGEGT, per germline. The CDR3 length is 14 residues. This CDR3 is CASSYGQTYYEQYF. The CDR3 DNA reads as TGTGCCAGCAGTTACGGGCAGACCTACTACGAGCAGTACTTC.

This clonotype was observed at least ten times. The chain recombines TRBV20-1 with TRBJ2-4; D may match TRBD1 or TRBD2 (5 bases each). Germline V gene data show CDR1 as DFQATT and CDR2 as SNEGSKA (reference sequence). The V end was cut by 1 base, the J end by 11 bases, with 12 bases between. This CDR3 spans 12 amino acids. CDR3 DNA: TGCAGTGCTAGAGTCCCTCGGGGCGTTCAGTACTTC. It encodes CSARVPRGVQYF.

The rearrangement uses TRBV28 and TRBJ1-5, with D maybe TRBD1 (5 bases). This CDR3 is 15 amino acids long. Trimming pared 4 bases from V and 5 bases from J, leaving 15 bases between. Germline V gene lookup returns CDR1 MDHEN and CDR2 SYDVKM. The CDR3 DNA reads as TGTGCCAGCAGTTCCCGGGGGGGGGGTGATCAGCCCCAGCATTTT. Protein product: CASSSRGGGDQPQHF.

Only a few counts were recorded for this clonotype. The chain has TRBV20-1 and TRBJ2-5; TRBD2 is a possible D gene (7 bases). With 2 bases removed from V and 5 bases from J, the gap between germline ends came to 18 bases. The CDR3 runs 15 residues. CDR1 and CDR2 (germline): DFQATT, SNEGSKA (reference sequence). Written as DNA, the CDR3 is TGCAGTGCTAGAAATCCTAGGGGGGGAGAGGAGACCCAGTACTTC. Translating gives CSARNPRGGEETQYF.

This chain connects TRBV20-1 to TRBJ2-3, with 7 bases aligning to TRBD1. With V trimmed by 4 bases and J by 1 base, 2 bases remained unmatched. Germline V gives CDR1 DFQATT, CDR2 SNEGSKA (reference sequence). This CDR3 is 13 amino acids long. The CDR3 coding sequence is TGCAGTGCTACCGGGACAGGCACAGATACGCAGTATTTT. The encoded protein is CSATGTGTDTQYF.